This T cell receptor (beta chain) stems from a study of blood T cell repertoires in COVID-19. Whole-study context: Samples representing acute and convalescent COVID-19 were sourced from the United States, Italy and Spain. T cells, B-cell-depleted T cells, or PBMCs supplied cDNA or gDNA.

In the authors' methods: Estimation of nucleated cell counts relied on the amplification of reference gene primers. Clones were read by immunoSEQ multiplex PCR, and TCRdb kept only the in-frame ones, dropping some. That table gives V, J and clone size, and the DNA gave D and trimming. The table lists under 55,000 clones, 79% of them singletons. The clonotype originates from a man in his 70s with acute or convalescent COVID-19. Sequencing was carried out using peripheral blood.

The CDR3 reads CASSEARGGTDTQYF. The CDR3, as DNA: TGTGCCAGCAGTGAAGCGCGGGGGGGGACAGATACGCAGTATTTT. The chain is built from TRBV6-1 and TRBJ2-3; the match to TRBD2 covers 9 bases. Per the germline V gene, CDR1 is MNHNS and CDR2 is SASEGT. This CDR3 has 15 residues. Germline trimming cut 0 bases from V and 3 bases from J; bases unmatched to any gene: 1.